These 8 T cell receptor beta chains came from one sample sequenced in a study of neoadjuvant anti-PD-1 for oral cavity cancer (dated by TCRdb to the early 2020s). The library was obtained by the immunoSEQ multiplex PCR assay. TCRdb provides this immuneACCESS table in a form limited to in-frame rearrangements. Some clones are lacking; in checked studies, under half of them reflect an unresolved V gene, and why the rest are absent is not known. Counted in this sample were approximately 13,000 clones; 70% to 75% of them appeared once. Roughly 3% of the sample rests with the top ten. Reading the label with the study, this specimen's time point is: after neoadjuvant nivolumab, at surgical resection. The sequenced sample was PBMCs, obtained after nivolumab (anti-PD-1) treatment. Source of these receptors: a person aged 40 to 85 with oral cavity squamous cell carcinoma.

V is TRBV9 and J is TRBJ2-1; D is uncertain. The CDR3 is made up of 15 amino acids. Trimming took 0 bases from V and 2 from J, leaving 9 bases between them. Germline values: CDR1 SGDLS, CDR2 YYNGEE. The CDR3 here is CASSVGLATYNEQFF. CDR3 nucleotide sequence: TGTGCCAGCAGCGTAGGACTCGCGACCTACAATGAGCAGTTCTTC.

The CDR3 protein is CASSGLGGAGSYEQYF. CDR3 coding DNA: TGCGCCAGCAGCGGATTAGGGGGCGCCGGCTCCTACGAGCAGTACTTC. The chain joins TRBV5-1 to TRBJ2-7, with 7 bases fitting TRBD1. V shed 4 bases, J shed 0 bases, and the junction held 10 bases outside the gene matches. This CDR3 contains 16 residues. Germline V lookup: CDR1 SGHRS, CDR2 YFSETQ.

The V call is TRBV6-6, the J call TRBJ1-3, with 7 bases identical to TRBD1. The junction had 4 bases not matched to a gene; V was cut back by 6 bases and J by 2 bases. Germline assignment: CDR1 MNHNY and CDR2 SVGAGI (reference sequence). The CDR3 totals 14 residues. CDR3 amino acids: CASSQQGTGNTIYF. The CDR3, as DNA: TGTGCCAGCAGCCAACAGGGGACTGGAAACACCATATATTTT.

The chain uses TRBV21-1 and TRBJ2-7; TRBD2 is the table's D call, not checked against the DNA. TRBV21-1 is annotated as a pseudogene. The CDR3 has 17 residues. CDR3 sequence: CASEGTSGRCPHYEQYF. CDR3 coding DNA: TGTGCCAGCGAGGGGACTAGCGGGAGGTGCCCCCACTACGAGCAGTACTTC.

The chain recombines TRBV7-9 with TRBJ2-1, with D perhaps matching TRBD2 (6 bases). The CDR3 sequence is 15 residues long. Germline assignment: CDR1 SEHNR and CDR2 FQNEAQ (reference sequence). V lost 2 bases and J 6 bases, leaving 14 bases between the germline ends. CDR3 in amino acids: CASSLMGGATNEQFF. In nucleotides, the CDR3 is TGTGCCAGCAGCTTAATGGGAGGCGCTACCAATGAGCAGTTCTTC. Filled out from reference TRBV7-9 and TRBJ2-1, the complete variable domain reads DTGVSQNPRHKITKRGQNVTFRCDPISEHNRLYWYRQTLGQGPEFLTYFQNEAQLEKSRLLSDRFSAERPKGSFSTLEIQRTEQGDSAMYLCASSLMGGATNEQFFGPGTRLTVL.

The chain recombines TRBV30 with TRBJ2-1; D unclear. The length of the CDR3 is 13 residues. CDR1 and CDR2 (germline): GTSNPN, SVGIG (reference sequence). V was shortened by 0 bases and J by 0 bases, with 3 bases between the two germline ends. CDR3 loop: CAWSVGSYNEQFF. The CDR3 coding sequence is TGTGCCTGGAGTGTAGGCTCCTACAATGAGCAGTTCTTC.

The V call is TRBV19, the J call TRBJ1-1, with 11 bases aligning to TRBD1. V lost 5 bases, J lost 7 bases, and 15 bases stayed unmatched. CDR1 and CDR2 from the germline V gene are LNHDA and SQIVND (reference sequence). The CDR3 contains 17 residues. The CDR3 spells CASSLGQGASIGLEAFF. The CDR3 region has the DNA TGTGCCAGTAGTCTCGGACAGGGGGCATCCATTGGGCTTGAAGCTTTCTTT.

The V call is TRBV11-3, the J call TRBJ1-1; D uncertain. V lost 0 bases and J lost 1, with 3 bases in between. The germline CDR1 and CDR2 sequences are SGHNT and YENEEA. This CDR3 spans 13 amino acids. The CDR3 DNA reads TGTGCCAGCAGCTTAGAGGAGAACACTGAAGCTTTCTTT. It translates to CASSLEENTEAFF.